The clone carrying this T cell receptor beta chain was counted only a few times. Its specificity is not known. Treatment here: approximately 9-day PBMC culture with coronavirus spike peptide pools or control peptides (ViraFEST assay). Wells contained 1.9 million or so PBMCs each, and these were cultured with around 10 IU/ml IL-2 and about 11 ug/ml peptide pools. Sequencing of the DNA from cultured CD4+ T cells was carried out with the Oncomine TCR Beta short-read assay. Genomic DNA was taken out of cultured CD4+ T cells by extraction. TCRdb fed the PCR reads into MiXCR, producing one record per CDR3 protein. The sample gives more than 14,000 distinct CDR3 sequences, 43% of which show up once; roughly 8% is in the top ten. The CDR3 runs to 11 residues. Germline V gives CDR1 GTSNPN, CDR2 SVGIG (reference sequence). V lost 3 bases, J lost 1 base, and 3 bases lay in between. This entry comes from a study of vaccination and CD4 T cells after COVID-19. Study details: Post-COVID specimens were obtained a median 101 days after diagnosis (range 35 to 161).

The TCR originated in a human donor who had recovered from COVID-19. Sequencing was performed on CD4+ T cells from blood, cultured in vitro. The chain recombines TRBV30 with TRBJ1-1; D unresolved. For the CDR3, the DNA is TGTGCCTGGAGGCAGAACACTGAAGCTTTCTTT. This codes for CAWRQNTEAFF.